This T cell receptor beta chain was sequenced in a study of CD8 T cells in ankylosing spondylitis. General observations from the study: A TCR beta motif made of about eight highly homologous variants seemed typical of ankylosing spondylitis blood. Clones linked with disease were CD8+ and fairly uncommon in the peripheral blood.

Details on this clonotype: Its antigen is still unknown.

Quantitative 5'-RACE was performed with molecular barcodes, and it yielded the TCR beta libraries. One entry per CDR3 protein results from TCRdb running MiXCR on the 5' RACE reads. The sample has some 450,000 distinct CDR3 sequences, 17% seen once; the top ten hold 1%. This CDR3 is built from 17 residues. V lost 6 bases, J lost 2 bases, and 22 bases lay in between. Germline V lookup: CDR1 MNHNS, CDR2 SASEGT. The V gene is TRBV6-1, the J gene TRBJ1-2; D not resolved. Material for sequencing was blood, either unsorted or a sorted T cell fraction (not recorded which). The origin of this receptor is a male donor with ankylosing spondylitis. The CDR3 DNA sequence: TGTGCCAGCAGCCTAGACCGCCCCAATTCAAGAAACTATGGCTACACCTTC. This codes for CASSLDRPNSRNYGYTF.